This T cell receptor beta chain came from a study of T cell repertoires in cytomegalovirus infection. This clonotype was seen a few times. As yet, its antigen is unknown. MiXCR, run by TCRdb on the reads, gives a single entry per CDR3 protein. This table holds around 120,000 distinct CDR3 sequences, less than 55% found once. Material: CD8+ T cells from cultured PBMCs, obtained from culture after CMV antigen stimulation. This clonotype originated in a human donor in good health (CMV status not recorded). Some clones in this sample may be carry-over from other donors' samples.

CDR3 nucleotide sequence: TGTGCCAGCAGTCCATCCGCGGGGGCCACCACAGATACGCAGTATTTT. As protein: CASSPSAGATTDTQYF. The chain links TRBV12-3 or TRBV12-4 to TRBJ2-3; tentative D call: TRBD2 (7 bases). The CDR3 consists of 16 residues. With 5 bases removed from V and 2 bases from J, the gap between germline ends came to 17 bases.